This TCR beta chain is from a study of cytomegalovirus exposure and HLA in healthy donors. With respect to this clone: As yet, its antigen is unknown.

13 Jbeta primers and 60 Vbeta primers were used for the PCR. Sequencing used immunoSEQ multiplex PCR; TCRdb keeps in-frame clones, though not all of them. The profile shows 150,000 or so clones, roughly 80% of them singletons. Overall study results and limits: Later analysis identified a missense DCLRE1C variant that was linked to TCR beta V- and J-gene trimming. Several of the most significant clusters were apparently associated with common viral pathogens in a later analysis.

Losses at the gene ends were 5 bases for V and 0 bases for J; bases not matched to a gene: 4. CDR1 and CDR2 from the germline V gene are PRHDT and FYEKMQ (reference sequence). CDR3 length: 16 residues. Sequencing input: PBMCs. The chain joins TRBV13 to TRBJ2-6; 7 bases map to TRBD1. This TCR derives from a woman aged 18-30 years in good health and CMV-seronegative. The CDR3 is CASSHGTDSGANVLTF. In nucleotides, the CDR3 is TGTGCCAGCAGCCACGGGACAGACTCTGGGGCCAACGTCCTGACTTTC.